This TCR beta chain derives from a study of cytomegalovirus exposure and HLA in healthy donors. Across the study: Most genotyped donors, 65% to 90% of 350 to 500, had Caucasian-associated genetic ancestry.

The PCR ran on 60 Vbeta and 13 Jbeta primers. Generated by immunoSEQ multiplex PCR, the TCRdb table keeps only in-frame clones and is missing some. This sample has some 89,000 clones; 78% occur once, and the top ten carry approximately 4%. Study-level results: Three CMV-associated chains proved CMV antigen-specific in vitro.

Concerning this clone: Its antigen is not known.

This CDR3 is built from 16 residues. With V trimmed by 5 bases and J by 5 bases, 10 bases remained unmatched. Per the germline V gene, CDR1 is SGHAT and CDR2 is FQNNGV. Sampled while nominally healthy, donors likely had unrecorded immune exposures. Material for sequencing was PBMCs. The rearrangement joins TRBV11-2 to TRBJ2-1; 9 bases are a match to TRBD2. The TCR comes from a middle-aged woman in good health and CMV-seropositive. The CDR3 loop is CASSPWTSVSNNEQFF. Written as DNA, the CDR3 is TGTGCCAGCAGCCCGTGGACTAGCGTAAGCAACAATGAGCAGTTCTTC.